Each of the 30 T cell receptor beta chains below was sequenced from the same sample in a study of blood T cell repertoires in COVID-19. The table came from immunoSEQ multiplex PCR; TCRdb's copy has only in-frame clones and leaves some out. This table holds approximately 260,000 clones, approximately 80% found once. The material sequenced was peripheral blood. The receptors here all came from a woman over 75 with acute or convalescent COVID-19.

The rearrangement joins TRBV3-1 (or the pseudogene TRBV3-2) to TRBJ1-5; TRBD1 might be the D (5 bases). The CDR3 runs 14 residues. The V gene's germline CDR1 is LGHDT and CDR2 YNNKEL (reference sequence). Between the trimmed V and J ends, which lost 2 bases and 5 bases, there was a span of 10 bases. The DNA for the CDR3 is TGTGCCAGCAGCCAACTGGGGGGAGATCAGCCCCAGCATTTT. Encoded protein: CASSQLGGDQPQHF.

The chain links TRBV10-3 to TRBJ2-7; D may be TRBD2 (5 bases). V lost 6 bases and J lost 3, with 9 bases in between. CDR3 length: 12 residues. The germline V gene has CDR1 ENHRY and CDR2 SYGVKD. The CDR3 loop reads CAIREEFYEQYF. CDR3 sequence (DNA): TGTGCCATCAGGGAGGAGTTCTACGAGCAGTACTTC.

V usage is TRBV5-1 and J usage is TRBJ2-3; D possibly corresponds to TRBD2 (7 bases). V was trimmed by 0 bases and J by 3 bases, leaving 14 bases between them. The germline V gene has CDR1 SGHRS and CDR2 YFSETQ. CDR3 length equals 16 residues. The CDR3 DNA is TGCGCCAGCAGCTTGGTCGGGGGGCAGTTAACAGATACGCAGTATTTT. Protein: CASSLVGGQLTDTQYF.

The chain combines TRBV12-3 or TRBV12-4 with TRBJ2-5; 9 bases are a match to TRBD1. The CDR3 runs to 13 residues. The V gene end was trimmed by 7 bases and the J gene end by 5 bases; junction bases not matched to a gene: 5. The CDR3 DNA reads TGTGCCAGCATGGGGACAGGGCGGGAGACCCAGTACTTC. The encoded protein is CASMGTGRETQYF.

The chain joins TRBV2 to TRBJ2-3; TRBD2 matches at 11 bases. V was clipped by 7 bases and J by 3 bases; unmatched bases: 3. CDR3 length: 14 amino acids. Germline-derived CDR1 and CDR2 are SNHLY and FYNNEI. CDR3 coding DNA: TGTGCCAGCAAGGCTAGCGGGGGGACAGATACGCAGTATTTT. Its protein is CASKASGGTDTQYF.

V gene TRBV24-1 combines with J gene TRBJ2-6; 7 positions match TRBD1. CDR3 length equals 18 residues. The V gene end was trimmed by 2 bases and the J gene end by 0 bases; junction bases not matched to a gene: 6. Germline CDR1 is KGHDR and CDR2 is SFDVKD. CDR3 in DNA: TGTGCCACCAGTGATTCACAGGGGACCCTCTCTGGGGCCAACGTCCTGACTTTC. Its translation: CATSDSQGTLSGANVLTF.

CDR3 sequence reads: CASSLKGLGNEQYF. DNA of the CDR3: TGTGCCAGCAGCTTGAAAGGTCTAGGAAACGAGCAGTACTTC. V usage is TRBV5-4 and J usage is TRBJ2-7; D unresolved. Germline loops: CDR1 SGHNT, CDR2 YYREEE (reference sequence). The germline V and J ends were trimmed by 1 base and 5 bases, with 13 bases remaining between them. The CDR3 is made up of 14 amino acids.

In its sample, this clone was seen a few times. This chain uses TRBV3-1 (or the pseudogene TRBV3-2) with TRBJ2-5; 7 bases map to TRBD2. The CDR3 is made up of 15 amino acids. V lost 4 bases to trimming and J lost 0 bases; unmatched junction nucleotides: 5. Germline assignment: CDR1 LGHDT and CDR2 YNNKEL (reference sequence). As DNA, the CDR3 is TGTGCCAGCAGCCGCGGAGCGGGATACCAAGAGACCCAGTACTTC. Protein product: CASSRGAGYQETQYF.

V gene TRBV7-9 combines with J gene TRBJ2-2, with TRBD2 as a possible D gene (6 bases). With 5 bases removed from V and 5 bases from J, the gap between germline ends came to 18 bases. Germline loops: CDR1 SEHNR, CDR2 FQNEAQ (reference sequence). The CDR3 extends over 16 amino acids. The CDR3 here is CASSAHRSRGTGELFF. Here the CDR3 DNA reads TGTGCCAGCAGCGCCCACAGGTCCCGGGGGACCGGGGAGCTGTTTTTT.

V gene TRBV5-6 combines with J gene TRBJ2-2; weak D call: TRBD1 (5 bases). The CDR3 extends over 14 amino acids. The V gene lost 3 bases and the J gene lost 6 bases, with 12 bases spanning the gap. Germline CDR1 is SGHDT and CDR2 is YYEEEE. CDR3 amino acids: CASSYQGRAGELFF. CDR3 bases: TGTGCCAGCAGCTACCAGGGTAGAGCCGGGGAGCTGTTTTTT.

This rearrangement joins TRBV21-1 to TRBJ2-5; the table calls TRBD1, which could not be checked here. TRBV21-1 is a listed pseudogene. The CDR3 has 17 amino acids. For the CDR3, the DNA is TGTGCCAGCAGCAATTGGACAGGGAATTACCCCGGGGAGACCCAGTACTTC. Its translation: CASSNWTGNYPGETQYF.

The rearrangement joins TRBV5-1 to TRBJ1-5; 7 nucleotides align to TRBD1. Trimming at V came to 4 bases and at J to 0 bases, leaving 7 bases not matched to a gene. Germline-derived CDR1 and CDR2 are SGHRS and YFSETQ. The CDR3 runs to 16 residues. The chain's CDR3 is CASSIGTDYSNQPQHF. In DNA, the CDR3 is TGCGCCAGCAGCATTGGGACAGACTATAGCAATCAGCCCCAGCATTTT.

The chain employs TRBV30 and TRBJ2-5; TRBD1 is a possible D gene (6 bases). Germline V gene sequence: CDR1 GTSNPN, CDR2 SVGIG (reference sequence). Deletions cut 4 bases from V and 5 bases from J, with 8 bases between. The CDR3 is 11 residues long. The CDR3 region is CAWKGVETQYF. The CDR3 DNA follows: TGTGCCTGGAAGGGGGTGGAGACCCAGTACTTC.

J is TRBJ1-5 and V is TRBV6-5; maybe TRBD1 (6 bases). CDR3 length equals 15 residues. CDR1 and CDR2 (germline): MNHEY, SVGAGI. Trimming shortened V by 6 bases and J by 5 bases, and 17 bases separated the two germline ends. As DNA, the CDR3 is TGTGCCAGCAGCTCCGGACAGTTATTTTATCAGCCCCAGCATTTT. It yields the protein CASSSGQLFYQPQHF.

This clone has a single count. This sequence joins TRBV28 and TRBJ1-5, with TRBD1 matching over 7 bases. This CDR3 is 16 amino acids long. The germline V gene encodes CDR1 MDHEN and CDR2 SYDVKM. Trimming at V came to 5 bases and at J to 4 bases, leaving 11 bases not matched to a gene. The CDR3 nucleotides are TGTGCCAGCAGTCCCCCCGACAGGGTGGGAAATCAGCCCCAGCATTTT. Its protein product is CASSPPDRVGNQPQHF.

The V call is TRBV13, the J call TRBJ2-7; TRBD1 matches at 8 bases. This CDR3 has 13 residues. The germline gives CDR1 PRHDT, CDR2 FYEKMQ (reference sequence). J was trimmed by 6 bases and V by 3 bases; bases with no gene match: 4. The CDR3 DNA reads TGTGCCAGCAGCTTTGGGACAGGAAGCGAGCAGTACTTC. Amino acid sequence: CASSFGTGSEQYF.

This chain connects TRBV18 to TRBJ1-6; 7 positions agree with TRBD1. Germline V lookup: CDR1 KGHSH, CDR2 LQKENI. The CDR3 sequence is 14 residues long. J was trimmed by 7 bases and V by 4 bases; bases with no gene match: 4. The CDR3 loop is CASSLGQSNSPLHF. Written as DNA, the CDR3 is TGTGCCAGCTCACTGGGACAGTCAAATTCACCCCTCCACTTT.

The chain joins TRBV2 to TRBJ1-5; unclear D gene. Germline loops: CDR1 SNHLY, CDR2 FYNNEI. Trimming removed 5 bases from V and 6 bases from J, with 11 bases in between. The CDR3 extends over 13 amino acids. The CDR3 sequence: CASSLQATQPQHF. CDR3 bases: TGTGCCAGCAGTCTTCAGGCTACTCAGCCCCAGCATTTT.

For the CDR3, the DNA is TGTGCCAGCAGTCGCCCGGACAGGGAAGCTTTCTTT. This codes for CASSRPDREAFF. J is TRBJ1-1 and V is TRBV6-5, with 7 bases identical to TRBD1. CDR3 size: 12 residues. J gave up 8 bases and V 5 bases, and 5 bases lay outside the gene matches. From germline, CDR1 is MNHEY and CDR2 SVGAGI.

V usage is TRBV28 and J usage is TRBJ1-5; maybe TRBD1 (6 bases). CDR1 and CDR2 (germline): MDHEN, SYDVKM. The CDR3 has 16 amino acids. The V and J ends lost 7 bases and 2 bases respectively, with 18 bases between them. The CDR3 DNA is TGTGCCAGCACCCCAGCCCGAGGACAGCGCAATCAGCCCCAGCATTTT. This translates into CASTPARGQRNQPQHF.

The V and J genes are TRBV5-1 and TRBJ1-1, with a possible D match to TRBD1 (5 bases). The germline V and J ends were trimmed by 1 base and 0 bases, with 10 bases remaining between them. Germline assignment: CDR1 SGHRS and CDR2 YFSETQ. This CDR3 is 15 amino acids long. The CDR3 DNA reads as TGCGCCAGCAGCTTGAGGGGCGGAATGAACACTGAAGCTTTCTTT. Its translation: CASSLRGGMNTEAFF.

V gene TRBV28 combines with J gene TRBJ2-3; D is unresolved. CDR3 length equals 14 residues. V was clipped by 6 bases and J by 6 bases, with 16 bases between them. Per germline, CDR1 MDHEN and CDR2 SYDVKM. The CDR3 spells CASSPDLPGDTQYF. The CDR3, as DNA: TGTGCCAGCAGCCCTGACTTACCTGGGGATACGCAGTATTTT.

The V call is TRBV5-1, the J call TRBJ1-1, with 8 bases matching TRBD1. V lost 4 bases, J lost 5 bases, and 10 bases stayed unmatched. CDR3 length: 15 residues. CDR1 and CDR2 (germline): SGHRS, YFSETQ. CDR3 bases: TGCGCCAGCAGCCGTAGGCAGGGGGCTGGAACTGAAGCTTTCTTT. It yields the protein CASSRRQGAGTEAFF.

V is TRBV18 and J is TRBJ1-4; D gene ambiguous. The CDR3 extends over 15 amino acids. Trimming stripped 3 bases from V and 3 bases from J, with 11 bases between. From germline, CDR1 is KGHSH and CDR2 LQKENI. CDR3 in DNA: TGTGCCAGCTCACCTCGAAACATACCTAATGAAAAACTGTTTTTT. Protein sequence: CASSPRNIPNEKLFF.

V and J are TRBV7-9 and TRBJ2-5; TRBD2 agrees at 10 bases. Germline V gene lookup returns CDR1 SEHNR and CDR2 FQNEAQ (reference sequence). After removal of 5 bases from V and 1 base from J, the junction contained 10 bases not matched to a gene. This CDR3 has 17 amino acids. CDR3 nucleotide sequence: TGTGCCAGCAGCCCTGGTACTAGCGGGGATCTCCAAGAGACCCAGTACTTC. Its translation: CASSPGTSGDLQETQYF.

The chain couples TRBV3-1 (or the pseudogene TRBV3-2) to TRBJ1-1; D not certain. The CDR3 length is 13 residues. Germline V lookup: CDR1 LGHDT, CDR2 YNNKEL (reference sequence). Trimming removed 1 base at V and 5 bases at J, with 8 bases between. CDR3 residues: CASSQGGKTEAFF. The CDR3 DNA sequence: TGTGCCAGCAGCCAAGGCGGGAAGACTGAAGCTTTCTTT.

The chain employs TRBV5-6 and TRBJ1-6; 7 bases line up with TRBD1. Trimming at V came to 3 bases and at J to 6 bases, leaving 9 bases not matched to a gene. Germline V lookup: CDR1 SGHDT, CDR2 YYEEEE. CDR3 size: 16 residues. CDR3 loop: CASSWGTVPVNSPLHF. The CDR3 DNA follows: TGTGCCAGCAGCTGGGGGACAGTGCCTGTTAATTCACCCCTCCACTTT.

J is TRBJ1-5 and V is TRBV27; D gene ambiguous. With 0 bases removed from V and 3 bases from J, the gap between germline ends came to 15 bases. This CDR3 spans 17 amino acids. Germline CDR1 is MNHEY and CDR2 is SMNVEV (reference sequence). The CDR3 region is CASSLSPERGNNQPQHF. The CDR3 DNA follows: TGTGCCAGCAGTTTATCGCCGGAGCGGGGAAACAATCAGCCCCAGCATTTT.

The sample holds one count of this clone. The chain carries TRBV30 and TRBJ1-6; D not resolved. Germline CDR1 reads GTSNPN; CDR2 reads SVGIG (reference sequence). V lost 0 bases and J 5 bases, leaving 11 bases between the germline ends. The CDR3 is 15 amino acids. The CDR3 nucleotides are TGTGCCTGGAGTGTACGAGGCTCTGATAATTCACCCCTCCACTTT. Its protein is CAWSVRGSDNSPLHF.

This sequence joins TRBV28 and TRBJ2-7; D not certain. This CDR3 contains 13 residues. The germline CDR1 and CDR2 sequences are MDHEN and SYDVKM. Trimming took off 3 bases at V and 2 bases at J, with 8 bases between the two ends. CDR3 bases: TGTGCCAGCAGTTTCCGTCCCCCCTACGAGCAGTACTTC. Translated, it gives CASSFRPPYEQYF.